This T cell receptor beta chain was recovered during a study of T cells expressing NK-cell markers. The cDNA for TCR beta came from 5'RACE template switching with UMIs. TCRdb reprocessed the 5' RACE reads and stores each CDR3 protein as one record, lacking DNA. The sample holds 400,000 to 500,000 distinct CDR3 sequences. CDR1 is SGHTA, CDR2 FQGNSA, per germline. The CDR3 has 13 residues. Study results and caveats: Leadership of the CD3+CD56-NKG2C+ fraction also belonged to these clonotypes in several donors.

As concerns this clonotype: Its antigen is as yet unknown.

This receptor was identified in a woman between 18 and 70 years old in good health. Sequenced material: blood T cells: a sorted CD56 or NKG2C T cell subset, CD4+ or CD8+ T cells, or bulk PBMC T cells (not recorded which). V and J are TRBV7-2 and TRBJ1-2. CDR3 in amino acids: CASSSHRDYGYTF.